Listed here are 11 T cell receptor beta chains from one sample, sequenced in a study of Graves' ophthalmopathy and Graves' hyperthyroidism. TCR beta CDR3 regions were amplified from RNA transcripts. A first-round RT-PCR used HTBI primers, followed by a second-round multiplex PCR. TCRdb re-called the multiplex PCR reads through MiXCR, storing one row per CDR3 protein. The table shows over 500,000 distinct CDR3 sequences, with about a fifth occurring only once. Sequencing was carried out using peripheral blood. All receptors derive from a young woman with stable Graves' hyperthyroidism. Some clones in this sample may be carry-over from other donors' samples.

This clonotype appeared many times. The CDR3 spells CASSNSGSYEQYF. In DNA, the CDR3 is TGTGCCAGCAGCAATAGCGGGAGCTACGAGCAGTACTTC. V and J are TRBV11-2 and TRBJ2-7; 9 bases match TRBD2. The CDR3 totals 13 residues. Germline loops: CDR1 SGHAT, CDR2 FQNNGV. J was trimmed by 3 bases and V by 5 bases; bases with no gene match: 2.

The CDR3 sequence: CASSLRGQTQETQYF. CDR3 sequence (DNA): TGTGCCAGCTCACTTCGGGGACAGACACAAGAGACCCAGTACTTC. V gene TRBV18 combines with J gene TRBJ2-5; 7 bases map to TRBD1. Unmatched junction bases numbered 7, after V lost 4 bases and J lost 2 bases. Per the germline V gene, CDR1 is KGHSH and CDR2 is LQKENI. The CDR3 spans 15 residues. Based on the CDR3 plus reference TRBV18 and TRBJ2-5, the full variable domain is NAGVMQNPRHLVRRRGQEARLRCSPMKGHSHVYWYRQLPEEGLKFMVYLQKENIIDESGMPKERFSAEFPKEGPSILRIQQVVRGDSAAYFCASSLRGQTQETQYFGPGTRLLVL.

The chain combines TRBV20-1 with TRBJ2-7, with a weak D call TRBD2 (6 bases). The V end lost 6 bases, the J end lost 3 bases, and 12 bases lay between the germline ends. This CDR3 is built from 12 residues. From germline, CDR1 is DFQATT and CDR2 SNEGSKA (reference sequence). CDR3 sequence reads: CSAGTSIYEQYF. Written as DNA, the CDR3 is TGCAGTGCCGGGACTTCCATCTACGAGCAGTACTTC.

This clonotype was picked up a small number of times. The genes are TRBV20-1 and TRBJ2-7; possibly TRBD1 or TRBD2 for D (6 bases each). The germline CDR1 and CDR2 sequences are DFQATT and SNEGSKA (reference sequence). V gave up 1 base and J gave up 9 bases, with 10 bases separating them. This CDR3 spans 11 amino acids. CDR3 in DNA: TGCAGTGCTAGAGGAGAGGGGGGGCAGTACTTC. Translation: CSARGEGGQYF.

The chain is built from TRBV6-1 and TRBJ1-2, with 7 bases matching TRBD1. Germline-derived CDR1 and CDR2 are MNHNS and SASEGT. CDR3 length: 15 residues. The V segment lost 5 bases and the J segment 4 bases; nucleotides outside the gene matches: 10. In DNA, the CDR3 is TGTGCCAGCAGTCAAGACCAGGGGGATGGCTATGGCTACACCTTC. It is translated as CASSQDQGDGYGYTF.

This clonotype was counted ten times or more. The chain links TRBV15 to TRBJ1-4; weak D call: TRBD1 (5 bases). Germline values: CDR1 LNHNV, CDR2 YYDKDF (reference sequence). The CDR3 sequence is 16 residues long. V was clipped by 0 bases and J by 8 bases, with 16 bases between them. Written as DNA, the CDR3 is TGTGCCACCAGCAGAGATCGCCCGGGAGCAGGGGAAAAACTGTTTTTT. The encoded protein is CATSRDRPGAGEKLFF. Drawing the rest from reference TRBV15 and TRBJ1-4, the complete variable domain is DAMVIQNPRYQVTQFGKPVTLSCSQTLNHNVMYWYQQKSSQAPKLLFHYYDKDFNNEADTPDNFQSRRPNTSFCFLDIRSPGLGDTAMYLCATSRDRPGAGEKLFFGSGTQLSVL.

There are many counts of this clonotype. The junction differs from germline at one of its ends, possibly a read error. This sequence joins TRBV11-2 and TRBJ2-6; the D gene is possibly TRBD1 (5 bases). CDR3 length: 19 amino acids. Germline lookup yields CDR1 SGHAT and CDR2 FQNNGV. The CDR3 DNA is TGTGCCAGCAGCTTAGTCCCAAGGGGCCCTACCTCTGGGGCCAACGTCCTGGCTTTC. Protein: CASSLVPRGPTSGANVLAF.

The chain uses TRBV6-1 and TRBJ2-5; 8 nucleotides agree with TRBD2. This CDR3 has 16 amino acids. CDR1 is MNHNS and CDR2 is SASEGT in the germline V gene. V lost 1 base to trimming and J lost 3 bases; unmatched junction nucleotides: 7. The CDR3 DNA reads TGTGCCAGCAGTGAAGAGGTGGCGGGGGGAGAAGAGACCCAGTACTTC. Amino acid sequence: CASSEEVAGGEETQYF.

This chain links TRBV5-1 with TRBJ2-5; the match to TRBD2 covers 13 bases. The CDR3 length is 17 residues. J gave up 6 bases and V 4 bases, and 12 bases lay outside the gene matches. Germline CDR1 is SGHRS and CDR2 is YFSETQ. The CDR3 sequence is CASSPTLGLAGRKTQYF. The CDR3 nucleotides are TGCGCCAGCAGCCCGACCTTGGGACTAGCGGGGAGGAAGACCCAGTACTTC.

This clonotype was detected ten times or more. The chain couples TRBV19 to TRBJ1-2; D not certain. Between the trimmed V and J ends, which lost 5 bases and 3 bases, there was a span of 19 bases. Germline assignment: CDR1 LNHDA and CDR2 SQIVND (reference sequence). The CDR3 loop spans 16 amino acids. The CDR3 protein is CASSPGGPSQDYGYTF. The CDR3, as DNA: TGTGCCAGTAGTCCCGGAGGCCCCTCCCAGGACTATGGCTACACCTTC. Full variable domain (missing parts from reference TRBV19 and TRBJ1-2): DGGITQSPKYLFRKEGQNVTLSCEQNLNHDAMYWYRQDPGQGLRLIYYSQIVNDFQKGDIAEGYSVSREKKESFPLTVTSAQKNPTAFYLCASSPGGPSQDYGYTFGSGTRLTVV.

The chain uses TRBV27 and TRBJ2-2; 11 bases match TRBD2. Per the germline V gene, CDR1 is MNHEY and CDR2 is SMNVEV (reference sequence). The CDR3 runs 16 residues. J lost 7 bases, V lost 7 bases, and 11 bases had no gene match. The CDR3 DNA reads as TGTGCCAGCACCGCTCGACTAGCGGGGTTTGGCGGGGAGCTGTTTTTT. It specifies CASTARLAGFGGELFF.